The clone carrying this T cell receptor beta chain showed up just a few times. This specimen belongs to a study of blood T cell repertoires in COVID-19. TCRdb's table, derived via immunoSEQ multiplex PCR, lists solely in-frame clones and lacks some. The table records 100,000 to 150,000 clones, approximately 88% of them present only once. V shed 5 bases, J shed 6 bases, and the junction held 8 bases outside the gene matches. Germline values: CDR1 SGHNT, CDR2 YYREEE (reference sequence). This CDR3 has 15 amino acids. This chain links TRBV5-4 with TRBJ2-1; TRBD2 aligns across 10 bases. This receptor was identified in a man in his fifties or sixties with acute or convalescent COVID-19. Sequencing used peripheral blood. As DNA, the CDR3 is TGTGCCAGCAGTCGTGAGCTAGCGGGAGCCAATGAGCAGTTCTTC. Protein sequence: CASSRELAGANEQFF.